Below, one T cell receptor beta chain is given with its context. The antigen is undetermined. This sample is drawn from a study of Ad26.COV2.S vaccination and SARS-CoV-2 variants. Study overall: Donor was in the COV1001 Ad26.COV2.S trial arm.

Trimming took off 0 bases at V and 6 bases at J, with 12 bases between the two ends. This CDR3 region has 15 residues. Germline loops: CDR1 LNHDA, CDR2 SQIVND (reference sequence). Treatment indicated: some 20 received Ad26.COV2.S at low or high dose, single or two shots; about five received placebo; per-sample allocation not given. Each sample was drawn 63 days after the first injection (of vaccine or placebo). TCRdb's copy holds only in-frame clones and misses some; the assay was immunoSEQ multiplex PCR. The sample yields about 390,000 clones, approximately 90% seen once. Study-wide findings and caveats: Reported post-vaccination CD8+ and CD4+ T cell responses to spike showed substantial breadth.

This sample comprised peripheral blood, obtained in a trial of Ad26.COV2.S vaccine versus placebo. The chain combines TRBV19 with TRBJ1-5; no reliable D call. The source of this sequence is a person aged 18-60 years who received the Ad26.COV2.S COVID-19 vaccine or a placebo. The CDR3 loop reads CASSIEGDGPQPQHF. Here the CDR3 DNA reads TGTGCCAGTAGTATAGAGGGAGACGGTCCTCAGCCCCAGCATTTT. Combining the CDR3 with reference TRBV19 and TRBJ1-5 gives the whole variable domain DGGITQSPKYLFRKEGQNVTLSCEQNLNHDAMYWYRQDPGQGLRLIYYSQIVNDFQKGDIAEGYSVSREKKESFPLTVTSAQKNPTAFYLCASSIEGDGPQPQHFGDGTRLSIL.